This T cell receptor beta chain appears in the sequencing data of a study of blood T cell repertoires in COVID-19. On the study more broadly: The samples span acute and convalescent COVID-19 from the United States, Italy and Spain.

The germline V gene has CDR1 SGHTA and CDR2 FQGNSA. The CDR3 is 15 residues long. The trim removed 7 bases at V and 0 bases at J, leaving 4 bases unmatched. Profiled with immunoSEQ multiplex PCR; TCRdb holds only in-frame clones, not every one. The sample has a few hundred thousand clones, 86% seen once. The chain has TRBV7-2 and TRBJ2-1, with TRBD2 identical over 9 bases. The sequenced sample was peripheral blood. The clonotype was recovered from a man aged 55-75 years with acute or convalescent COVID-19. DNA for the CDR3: TGTGCCAGCATCCTAGCGGGGAGCTCCTACAATGAGCAGTTCTTC. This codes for CASILAGSSYNEQFF. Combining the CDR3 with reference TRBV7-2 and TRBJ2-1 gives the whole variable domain GAGVSQSPSNKVTEKGKDVELRCDPISGHTALYWYRQSLGQGLEFLIYFQGNSAPDKSGLPSDRFSAERTGGSVSTLTIQRTQQEDSAVYLCASILAGSSYNEQFFGPGTRLTVL.